These 9 T cell receptor beta chains were all obtained from the same sample, sequenced in a study of regulatory T cells in long-lasting Graves disease. Time point noted: newly diagnosed GD, antithyroid drugs for less than 3 months. Preparation of the TCR library used RNA extracted from PBMCs. Combining iRepertoire HTBI primers with Arm-PCR of CDR3 regions, the authors built TCR beta libraries. TCRdb reanalysed the multiplex PCR reads using MiXCR and keeps one entry per CDR3 protein. In the table there are around 250,000 distinct CDR3 sequences, around 18% of which are singletons. The sample consisted of peripheral blood mononuclear cells (PBMCs), taken at new diagnosis, from a patient treated with antithyroid drugs. All receptors derive from a female donor with Graves disease.

This clonotype was counted between two and nine times. The CDR3 reads CASSWLAGAHEQFF. The CDR3 DNA sequence: TGTGCCAGTAGTTGGCTAGCGGGAGCCCATGAGCAGTTCTTC. The chain employs TRBV19 and TRBJ2-1, with 10 bases identical to TRBD2. The germline V gene encodes CDR1 LNHDA and CDR2 SQIVND (reference sequence). The ends lost 5 bases at V and 8 bases at J; junction bases unmatched: 6. CDR3 length: 14 amino acids.

This clonotype has at least ten counts. The CDR3 region has the DNA TGCAGCGCTAGGAGAAGGCAGGGCGAAGAGACCCAGTACTTC. Amino acids: CSARRRQGEETQYF. This chain links TRBV29-1 with TRBJ2-5, with D perhaps matching TRBD1 (5 bases). The CDR3 is 14 amino acids. V lost 7 bases and J lost 3, with 18 bases in between. The germline gives CDR1 SQVTM, CDR2 ANQGSEA. Using reference TRBV29-1 and TRBJ2-5 for the parts outside the CDR3, the full variable domain is SAVISQKPSRDICQRGTSLTIQCQVDSQVTMMFWYRQQPGQSLTLIATANQGSEATYESGFVIDKFPISRPNLTFSTLTVSNMSPEDSSIYLCSARRRQGEETQYFGPGTRLLVL.

The CDR3 sequence is CARGTASHSNQPQHF. The DNA for the CDR3 is TGTGCCAGGGGGACAGCCAGCCATAGCAATCAGCCCCAGCATTTT. The chain is built from TRBV27 and TRBJ1-5, with 7 nucleotides matching TRBD1. V shed 9 bases, J shed 0 bases, and the junction held 8 bases outside the gene matches. This CDR3 comprises 15 residues. Per the germline V gene, CDR1 is MNHEY and CDR2 is SMNVEV (reference sequence).

The table lists this clonotype with many counts. This chain uses TRBV24-1 with TRBJ1-1, with D possibly being TRBD1 (6 bases). Germline V gene sequence: CDR1 KGHDR, CDR2 SFDVKD. Trimming took 3 bases from V and 10 from J, leaving 17 bases between them. The CDR3 length is 14 residues. The CDR3 spells CATSDTRDTMVAFF. The CDR3 DNA reads as TGTGCCACCAGTGATACCCGGGACACCATGGTAGCTTTCTTT.

In this sample, this clonotype turned up a few times. The CDR3 ends on some other residue instead of the conserved phenylalanine or tryptophan, so this is likely a read error. The rearrangement joins TRBV4-3 to TRBJ1-1; D remains ambiguous. CDR1 and CDR2 (germline): LGHNA, YSLEER. V dropped 1 base and J dropped 5 bases, with 5 bases sitting between them. CDR3 length: 12 residues. The DNA for the CDR3 is TGCGCCAGCAGCCAAGCTGGAACTGAAGCTTTCCTT. This codes for CASSQAGTEAFL.

This clonotype was counted ten times or more. V gene TRBV6-1 combines with J gene TRBJ2-2, with D hard to call. This CDR3 has 12 amino acids. In germline, CDR1 is MNHNS, CDR2 SASEGT. With 5 bases removed from V and 5 bases from J, the gap between germline ends came to 6 bases. This CDR3 is CASSQSTGELFF. The CDR3 DNA reads as TGTGCCAGCAGTCAATCAACCGGGGAGCTGTTTTTT.

This clonotype was seen at least ten times. V gene TRBV6-1 combines with J gene TRBJ1-4; the D is unclear. With 5 bases removed from V and 8 bases from J, the gap between germline ends came to 18 bases. The CDR3 consists of 15 residues. The V gene's germline CDR1 is MNHNS and CDR2 SASEGT. This CDR3 reads CASSMDFSKREKLFF. For the CDR3, the DNA is TGTGCCAGCAGTATGGACTTTTCTAAGAGGGAAAAACTGTTTTTT.

This clonotype was picked up many times. The chain combines TRBV6-1 with TRBJ2-2; maybe TRBD1 (5 bases). Germline lookup yields CDR1 MNHNS and CDR2 SASEGT. The CDR3 covers 15 residues. V dropped 6 bases and J dropped 6 bases, with 17 bases sitting between them. CDR3 sequence: CASRERGWGAGELFF. In DNA, the CDR3 is TGTGCCAGCAGGGAAAGGGGATGGGGTGCCGGGGAGCTGTTTTTT.

This clonotype has a count of ten or more. This chain uses TRBV12-3 or TRBV12-4 with TRBJ2-3; D uncertain. V was cut by 4 bases and J by 3 bases, with 11 bases left in between. There are 14 residues in the CDR3. As DNA, the CDR3 is TGTGCCAGCAGTTACAGCTGGGGTACAGATACGCAGTATTTT. It encodes CASSYSWGTDTQYF.